This T cell receptor (beta chain) was sequenced during a study of control samples from healthy donors and cancer patients. Clones were read by immunoSEQ multiplex PCR, and TCRdb kept only the in-frame ones, dropping some. This sample has 95,000 to 100,000 clones, with around 89% found just once. This CDR3 is built from 17 residues. Germline CDR1 MNHEY, CDR2 SMNVEV (reference sequence). V lost 0 bases and J 7 bases, leaving 21 bases between the germline ends. The chain joins TRBV27 to TRBJ2-5; D is possibly TRBD1 or TRBD2 (5 bases each). Sequenced material: blood. The TCR sequence derives from a man younger than 45 in good health. The CDR3 here is CASSLSSTGTTSATQYF. CDR3 bases: TGTGCCAGCAGTTTATCGTCTACCGGGACCACCTCTGCGACCCAGTACTTC.